The clone carrying this T cell receptor (beta chain) has only a few counts. Its antigen is as yet unknown. Germline V CDR1 and CDR2: SGHAT, FQNNGV. V was clipped by 7 bases and J by 2 bases, with 12 bases between them. The CDR3 totals 13 residues. These data originate in a study of T cell repertoires in cytomegalovirus infection. Study overall: Carrying CMV and the relevant HLA type showed in public TCR beta signatures.

Each CDR3 protein gets one entry after TCRdb re-called the reads with MiXCR. The sample holds hundreds of thousands of distinct CDR3 sequences, about a sixth seen once. Overall study results and limits: The ex vivo response was dominated by HLA-C-restricted CMV-specific TCR beta clonotypes.

This TCR derives from a human donor in good health (CMV status not recorded). Some clones in this sample may be carry-over from other donors' samples. The rearrangement uses TRBV11-2 and TRBJ2-7; a weak D match, TRBD2 (5 bases). Source material: PBMCs. The CDR3 loop is CASTLLAPYEQYF. The DNA of the CDR3 is TGTGCCAGCACCCTTTTAGCGCCCTACGAGCAGTACTTC. The variable domain in full, completed from reference TRBV11-2 and TRBJ2-7, reads EAGVAQSPRYKIIEKRQSVAFWCNPISGHATLYWYQQILGQGPKLLIQFQNNGVVDDSQLPKDRFSAERLKGVDSTLKIQPAKLEDSAVYLCASTLLAPYEQYFGPGTRLTVT.